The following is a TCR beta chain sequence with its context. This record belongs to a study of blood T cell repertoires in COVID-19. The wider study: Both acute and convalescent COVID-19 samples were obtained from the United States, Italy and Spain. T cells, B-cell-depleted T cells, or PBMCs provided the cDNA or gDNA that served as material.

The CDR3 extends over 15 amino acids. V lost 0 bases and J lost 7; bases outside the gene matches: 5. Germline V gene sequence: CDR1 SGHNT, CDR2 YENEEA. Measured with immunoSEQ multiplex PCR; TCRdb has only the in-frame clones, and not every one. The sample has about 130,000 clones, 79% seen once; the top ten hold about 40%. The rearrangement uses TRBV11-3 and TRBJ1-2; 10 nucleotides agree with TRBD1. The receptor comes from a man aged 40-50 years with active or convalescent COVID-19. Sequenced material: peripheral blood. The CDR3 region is CASSLDEGQGLGYTF. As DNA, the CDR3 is TGTGCCAGCAGCTTAGATGAGGGACAGGGGCTTGGCTACACCTTC.